Presented here are 25 T cell receptor beta chains from one specimen sequenced in a study of T cells in Graves' hyperthyroidism and ophthalmopathy. Amplification of TCR beta CDR3 regions used RNA as the template. The TCR CDR3 first-round RT-PCR relied on the HTBI primer set. TCRdb called the multiplex PCR reads again in MiXCR, with one record for every CDR3 protein. The table has around 340,000 distinct CDR3 sequences, about 14% seen once. Sample: blood. The receptors originated from a woman under 40 with Graves' hyperthyroidism.

This clonotype was found many times. The chain carries TRBV7-2 and TRBJ2-3; D remains ambiguous. The V and J ends lost 5 bases and 3 bases respectively, with 15 bases between them. The germline V gene has CDR1 SGHTA and CDR2 FQGNSA. The CDR3 totals 15 residues. The CDR3 coding sequence is TGTGCCAGCAGCCCGGTGAGGTCACGAACAGATACGCAGTATTTT. Translating it yields CASSPVRSRTDTQYF.

The chain links TRBV27 to TRBJ2-6; D is unresolved. From germline, CDR1 is MNHEY and CDR2 SMNVEV (reference sequence). Between the trimmed V and J ends, which lost 5 bases and 0 bases, there was a span of 14 bases. The CDR3 extends over 17 amino acids. The CDR3 protein is CASSVRTPGSGANVLTF. In DNA form, the CDR3 reads TGTGCCAGCAGTGTCAGGACCCCCGGCTCTGGGGCCAACGTCCTGACTTTC.

This clonotype appeared many times. The gene calls are TRBV2 and TRBJ1-1, with 9 nucleotides matching TRBD1. The CDR3 runs to 16 residues. Germline V CDR1 and CDR2: SNHLY, FYNNEI. Trimming at V came to 7 bases and at J to 5 bases, leaving 14 bases not matched to a gene. CDR3 region: CASNRPGQGLSTEAFF. CDR3 nucleotide sequence: TGTGCCAGCAACCGACCGGGACAGGGCCTTTCGACTGAAGCTTTCTTT.

This clonotype was recorded once. Here the CDR3 reads CASSGQLGLNTGELFF. CDR3 in DNA: TGTGCCAGCAGTGGACAACTAGGTTTGAACACCGGGGAGCTGTTTTTT. The chain is built from TRBV6-1 and TRBJ2-2; D is perhaps TRBD2 (5 bases). The CDR3 extends over 16 amino acids. Germline CDR1 MNHNS, CDR2 SASEGT. V gave up 4 bases and J gave up 1 base, with 13 bases separating them.

This clonotype has at least ten counts. V gene TRBV28 combines with J gene TRBJ1-5, with D tentatively TRBD1 (6 bases). The V gene lost 3 bases and the J gene lost 6 bases, with 15 bases spanning the gap. CDR1 and CDR2 from the germline V gene are MDHEN and SYDVKM. The CDR3 covers 15 residues. The CDR3 is CASSFLLGGIQPQHF. The CDR3 DNA reads as TGTGCCAGCAGTTTTCTCCTAGGGGGAATTCAGCCCCAGCATTTT.

This clonotype showed up just a few times. This chain joins TRBV7-9 and TRBJ2-7; D gene ambiguous. This CDR3 region has 15 residues. The V end lost 8 bases, the J end lost 2 bases, and 19 bases lay between the germline ends. Germline V gene data show CDR1 as SEHNR and CDR2 as FQNEAQ (reference sequence). The CDR3 sequence: CASRSGVEYPYEQYF. The CDR3 coding sequence is TGTGCCAGCCGGTCAGGCGTGGAGTACCCCTACGAGCAGTACTTC.

The chain carries TRBV20-1 and TRBJ2-1, with D hard to call. Trimming pared 4 bases from V and 3 bases from J, leaving 16 bases between. The CDR3 has 15 residues. Germline CDR1 is DFQATT and CDR2 is SNEGSKA (reference sequence). CDR3 DNA sequence: TGCAGTGCTACCGGTCTAGGTGGTTTCTACAATGAGCAGTTCTTC. Amino acid sequence: CSATGLGGFYNEQFF.

The V gene is TRBV5-4, the J gene TRBJ1-6; D is perhaps TRBD1 (5 bases). Germline V lookup: CDR1 SGHNT, CDR2 YYREEE (reference sequence). CDR3 size: 15 residues. V lost 3 bases to trimming and J lost 8 bases, with 15 bases between them. CDR3 sequence (DNA): TGTGCCAGCAGCTCCGGCAGGGAGCTCGATTCACCCCTCCACTTT. Translated, it gives CASSSGRELDSPLHF.

This clonotype has a handful of counts. The V and J genes are TRBV19 and TRBJ1-1; D uncertain. Trimming shortened V by 9 bases and J by 6 bases, and 14 bases separated the two germline ends. CDR1 is LNHDA and CDR2 is SQIVND in the germline V gene (reference sequence). This CDR3 is 12 amino acids long. The CDR3 sequence is CASQSRSAEAFF. DNA for the CDR3: TGTGCCAGCCAATCGCGGAGCGCTGAAGCTTTCTTT.

This clonotype was found many times. The rearrangement uses TRBV28 and TRBJ2-3, with D perhaps TRBD2 (5 bases). Trimming removed 6 bases from V and 2 bases from J, with 21 bases in between. The CDR3 has 17 amino acids. CDR1 and CDR2 (germline): MDHEN, SYDVKM. For the CDR3, the DNA is TGTGCCAGCAGCTCACCCTACCAACTTCGGGACACAGATACGCAGTATTTT. Encoded protein: CASSSPYQLRDTDTQYF.

There are many counts of this clonotype. The chain carries TRBV28 and TRBJ2-3; D is unresolved. The V and J ends lost 3 bases and 2 bases respectively, with 6 bases between them. The CDR3 runs 13 residues. The V gene's germline CDR1 is MDHEN and CDR2 SYDVKM. The DNA of the CDR3 is TGTGCCAGCAGTTTTGACTTCACAGATACGCAGTATTTT. Protein sequence: CASSFDFTDTQYF. The whole variable domain, remainder taken from reference TRBV28 and TRBJ2-3, is DVKVTQSSRYLVKRTGEKVFLECVQDMDHENMFWYRQDPGLGLRLIYFSYDVKMKEKGDIPEGYSVSREKKERFSLILESASTNQTSMYLCASSFDFTDTQYFGPGTRLTVL.

This clonotype was recorded many times. This rearrangement joins TRBV12-3 or TRBV12-4 to TRBJ2-7, with 10 bases matching TRBD1. The CDR3 runs to 14 residues. Losses at the gene ends were 6 bases for V and 2 bases for J; bases not matched to a gene: 4. The CDR3 loop is CASSQGQGAYEQYF. CDR3 nucleotides: TGTGCCAGCAGCCAAGGACAGGGGGCCTACGAGCAGTACTTC.

In this sample, this clonotype turned up a few times. The gene calls are TRBV19 and TRBJ1-1; possibly TRBD1 for D (6 bases). The V and J ends lost 4 bases and 10 bases respectively, with 22 bases between them. Per germline, CDR1 LNHDA and CDR2 SQIVND (reference sequence). CDR3 length: 15 residues. CDR3 sequence reads: CASSSHRATITGAFF. The CDR3 bases are TGTGCCAGTAGTAGCCACAGGGCGACGATCACCGGAGCTTTCTTT.

Many counts were recorded for this clonotype. This chain joins TRBV29-1 and TRBJ2-1; no definite D call. This CDR3 spans 13 amino acids. Trimming pared 5 bases from V and 3 bases from J, leaving 11 bases between. Germline V gives CDR1 SQVTM, CDR2 ANQGSEA. The CDR3, as DNA: TGCAGCGTTAACGGCAGGTTCTACAATGAGCAGTTCTTC. Amino acid sequence: CSVNGRFYNEQFF.

In this sample, this clonotype turned up many times. This chain connects TRBV28 to TRBJ2-1; possibly TRBD2 for D (6 bases). The germline V and J ends were trimmed by 5 bases and 8 bases, with 16 bases remaining between them. Germline assignment: CDR1 MDHEN and CDR2 SYDVKM. The CDR3 contains 14 residues. This CDR3 is CASSLSGGRDEQFF. Here the CDR3 DNA reads TGTGCCAGCAGTCTCTCCGGAGGGCGGGATGAGCAGTTCTTC.

This clonotype appeared many times. J is TRBJ2-1 and V is TRBV12-3 or TRBV12-4, with D perhaps TRBD2 (5 bases). The CDR3 contains 15 residues. The V gene lost 6 bases and the J gene lost 0 bases, with 12 bases spanning the gap. CDR3 bases: TGTGCCAGCAGCCGACTACAAGGCTCCTACAATGAGCAGTTCTTC. Translating gives CASSRLQGSYNEQFF.

V usage is TRBV5-5 and J usage is TRBJ1-5; 8 bases map to TRBD1. This CDR3 region has 19 residues. Looked up from germline, CDR1 is SGHKS and CDR2 is YYEKEE (reference sequence). V was clipped by 3 bases and J by 0 bases; unmatched bases: 14. The DNA for the CDR3 is TGTGCCAGCAGCTCCCTCGGGGCAGGGGGCCTATATAGCAATCAGCCCCAGCATTTT. Translation: CASSSLGAGGLYSNQPQHF.

This clonotype was detected many times. This chain uses TRBV20-1 with TRBJ2-7; weak D call: TRBD2 (5 bases). The CDR3 is 14 amino acids. The V end was cut by 0 bases, the J end by 7 bases, with 16 bases between. Looked up from germline, CDR1 is DFQATT and CDR2 is SNEGSKA (reference sequence). The CDR3 spells CSARESLLTGEQYF. DNA for the CDR3: TGCAGTGCTAGAGAGTCTCTCTTAACGGGGGAGCAGTACTTC.

This clonotype has at least ten counts. The chain employs TRBV28 and TRBJ2-3, with 9 bases matching TRBD2. The CDR3 is 15 amino acids. Losses at the gene ends were 2 bases for V and 4 bases for J; bases not matched to a gene: 4. Germline CDR1 is MDHEN and CDR2 is SYDVKM. The CDR3, as DNA: TGTGCCAGCAGTTTAATAGCGGGAGAAGCAGATACGCAGTATTTT. Translating gives CASSLIAGEADTQYF. The variable domain in full, with the rest retrieved from reference TRBV28 and TRBJ2-3, is DVKVTQSSRYLVKRTGEKVFLECVQDMDHENMFWYRQDPGLGLRLIYFSYDVKMKEKGDIPEGYSVSREKKERFSLILESASTNQTSMYLCASSLIAGEADTQYFGPGTRLTVL.

The sample holds many counts of this clonotype. V gene TRBV29-1 combines with J gene TRBJ2-5; D might be TRBD1 (6 bases). From germline, CDR1 is SQVTM and CDR2 ANQGSEA. The CDR3 is 15 amino acids. Trimming pared 6 bases from V and 5 bases from J, leaving 22 bases between. The CDR3 here is CSVTGRDNALETQYF. The DNA for the CDR3 is TGCAGCGTCACTGGCCGGGACAATGCCTTGGAGACCCAGTACTTC.

This clonotype showed up many times. V gene TRBV13 combines with J gene TRBJ2-7; D is ambiguous. This CDR3 is 17 amino acids long. V gave up 5 bases and J gave up 5 bases, with 25 bases separating them. Germline CDR1 reads PRHDT; CDR2 reads FYEKMQ (reference sequence). CDR3 coding DNA: TGTGCCAGCAGCGCAGCAGGTCAGGACCTAAGGCGCGACGAGCAGTACTTC. It specifies CASSAAGQDLRRDEQYF.

This clonotype has ten or more counts. This chain links TRBV2 with TRBJ1-1; a possible D gene is TRBD1 (6 bases). V was trimmed by 3 bases and J by 2 bases, leaving 7 bases between them. Looked up from germline, CDR1 is SNHLY and CDR2 is FYNNEI. The CDR3 loop spans 13 amino acids. The CDR3 nucleotides are TGTGCCAGCAGTGAGGACAGTAACACTGAAGCTTTCTTT. This translates into CASSEDSNTEAFF.

CDR3 bases: TGTGCCTGGAGTGCCCGCCCTGGACAGGCAGGGGCCGAGCAGTACTTC. Its protein product is CAWSARPGQAGAEQYF. This chain connects TRBV30 to TRBJ2-7, with 7 nucleotides matching TRBD1. The trim removed 1 base at V and 6 bases at J, leaving 15 bases unmatched. Looked up from germline, CDR1 is GTSNPN and CDR2 is SVGIG (reference sequence). This CDR3 has 16 residues.

This clonotype turned up a few times. It may be a read error: a sequence one base away is much more abundant. V and J are TRBV11-2 and TRBJ2-1, with a possible D match to TRBD1 (5 bases). Germline CDR1 is SGHAT and CDR2 is FQNNGV. This CDR3 has 13 residues. V was shortened by 5 bases and J by 9 bases, with 14 bases between the two germline ends. This CDR3 reads CASSPGPSPEQFF. The CDR3 DNA follows: TGTGCCAGCAGCCCAGGGCCCTCCCCTGAGCAGTTCTTC. Using reference TRBV11-2 and TRBJ2-1 for the parts outside the CDR3, the full variable domain is EAGVAQSPRYKIIEKRQSVAFWCNPISGHATLYWYQQILGQGPKLLIQFQNNGVVDDSQLPKDRFSAERLKGVDSTLKIQPAKLEDSAVYLCASSPGPSPEQFFGPGTRLTVL.

This clonotype was detected ten times or more. This chain links TRBV9 with TRBJ1-1; unclear D gene. Trimming shortened V by 6 bases and J by 8 bases, and 17 bases separated the two germline ends. The germline CDR1 and CDR2 sequences are SGDLS and YYNGEE. This CDR3 has 13 amino acids. CDR3 amino acids: CASTPRWEPEAFF. DNA of the CDR3: TGTGCCAGCACCCCCCGATGGGAGCCGGAAGCTTTCTTT.